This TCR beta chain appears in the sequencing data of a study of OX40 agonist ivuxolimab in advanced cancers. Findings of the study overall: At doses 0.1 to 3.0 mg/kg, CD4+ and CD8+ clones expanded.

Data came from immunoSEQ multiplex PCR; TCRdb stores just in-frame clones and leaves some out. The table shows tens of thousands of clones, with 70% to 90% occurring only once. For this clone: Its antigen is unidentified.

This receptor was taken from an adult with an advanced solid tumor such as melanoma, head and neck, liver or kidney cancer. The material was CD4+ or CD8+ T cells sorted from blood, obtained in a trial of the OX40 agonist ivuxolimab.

CDR3 residues: CASSLGPGTSGRASGGYEQYF. DNA of the CDR3: TGCGCCAGCAGCTTAGGCCCCGGGACTAGCGGGAGGGCCTCGGGGGGCTACGAGCAGTACTTC. V usage is TRBV5-1 and J usage is TRBJ2-7; 16 bases line up with TRBD2. The length of the CDR3 is 21 residues. Germline CDR1 and CDR2: SGHRS and YFSETQ. V dropped 2 bases and J dropped 3; count of bases not matched to a gene: 17.